The 31 T cell receptor beta chains below all came from one sample that was sequenced in a study of glioma-infiltrating T cells after dendritic cell vaccination. Generated by immunoSEQ multiplex PCR, the TCRdb table keeps only in-frame clones and is missing some. The sample includes about 100,000 clones, roughly 83% of them seen just once. The sample here was blood, taken before dendritic cell vaccination. Receptors originate from a human donor with glioblastoma.

J is TRBJ1-5 and V is TRBV5-4, with D tentatively TRBD1 (5 bases). This CDR3 has 16 amino acids. Between the trimmed V and J ends, which lost 3 bases and 0 bases, there was a span of 13 bases. CDR1 and CDR2 (germline): SGHNT, YYREEE (reference sequence). The DNA for the CDR3 is TGTGCCAGCAGCTGGGGGGACGGGGGTAGCAATCAGCCCCAGCATTTT. Protein: CASSWGDGGSNQPQHF.

Here the CDR3 DNA reads TGTGCCAGCAGTGGACAGGGACCCCTCTACGAGCAGTACTTC. Its translation: CASSGQGPLYEQYF. The chain recombines TRBV2 with TRBJ2-7; 7 positions match TRBD1. Germline CDR1 is SNHLY and CDR2 is FYNNEI. The CDR3 sequence is 14 residues long. After removal of 4 bases from V and 3 bases from J, the junction contained 6 bases not matched to a gene.

The chain carries TRBV7-2 and TRBJ2-1; D is unclear. Germline V gives CDR1 SGHTA, CDR2 FQGNSA. The CDR3 consists of 13 residues. Trimming stripped 5 bases from V and 5 bases from J, with 10 bases between. The CDR3 DNA reads TGTGCCAGCAGCCCGTCGCGCGACAATGAGCAGTTCTTC. It specifies CASSPSRDNEQFF.

This chain joins TRBV15 and TRBJ2-2; D may be TRBD1 (5 bases). Germline CDR1 reads LNHNV; CDR2 reads YYDKDF (reference sequence). There are 13 residues in the CDR3. Deletions cut 5 bases from V and 5 bases from J, with 9 bases between. Here the CDR3 DNA reads TGTGCCACCAGCCCCAGGGTTACCGGGGAGCTGTTTTTT. Translated: CATSPRVTGELFF. The variable domain in full, completed from reference TRBV15 and TRBJ2-2, reads DAMVIQNPRYQVTQFGKPVTLSCSQTLNHNVMYWYQQKSSQAPKLLFHYYDKDFNNEADTPDNFQSRRPNTSFCFLDIRSPGLGDTAMYLCATSPRVTGELFFGEGSRLTVL.

The chain carries TRBV19 and TRBJ2-5, with 8 bases fitting TRBD2. V lost 6 bases to trimming and J lost 5 bases; unmatched junction nucleotides: 14. Germline loops: CDR1 LNHDA, CDR2 SQIVND (reference sequence). The CDR3 extends over 16 amino acids. CDR3 residues: CASSWTRGASRETQYF. As DNA, the CDR3 is TGTGCCAGTAGCTGGACGCGGGGGGCTTCCCGGGAGACCCAGTACTTC.

The table lists this clone with a few counts. The genes are TRBV9 and TRBJ2-7, with D maybe TRBD2 (6 bases). V lost 3 bases and J 3 bases, leaving 13 bases between the germline ends. The germline V gene encodes CDR1 SGDLS and CDR2 YYNGEE. The CDR3 totals 14 residues. The CDR3 loop is CASSATGLYYEQYF. The CDR3, as DNA: TGTGCCAGCAGCGCCACGGGACTCTACTACGAGCAGTACTTC.

This chain joins TRBV19 and TRBJ2-5; tentative D call: TRBD2 (5 bases). The J call may not be correct, given that the DNA end is closer to TRBJ2-7. This CDR3 has 15 amino acids. Germline V gives CDR1 LNHDA, CDR2 SQIVND (reference sequence). CDR3 in amino acids: CASSWRATPGDEQYF. CDR3 DNA: TGTGCCAGTAGTTGGCGGGCGACGCCTGGCGACGAGCAGTACTTC.

This clone was recorded once. The chain couples TRBV10-1 to TRBJ1-1; 8 positions agree with TRBD1. Trimming cost V 6 bases and J 1 base; bases outside gene matches: 4. The CDR3 has 14 amino acids. Germline values: CDR1 WNHNN, CDR2 SYGVQD (reference sequence). The CDR3 DNA sequence: TGCGCCAGCAGAGCCAGGGGGCCGAACACTGAAGCTTTCTTT. Amino acid sequence: CASRARGPNTEAFF.

The chain links TRBV7-8 to TRBJ1-1; 7 bases agree with TRBD1. The CDR3 is 15 amino acids. V shed 1 base, J shed 0 bases, and the junction held 2 bases outside the gene matches. CDR1 and CDR2 (germline): SGHVS, FQNEAQ. The CDR3 sequence is CASSLEGTVNTEAFF. The CDR3 DNA is TGTGCCAGCAGCTTAGAAGGGACAGTGAACACTGAAGCTTTCTTT.

The V gene is TRBV5-1, the J gene TRBJ1-3; D might be TRBD1 (5 bases). The V end lost 3 bases, the J end lost 1 base, and 11 bases lay between the germline ends. Germline loops: CDR1 SGHRS, CDR2 YFSETQ. This CDR3 has 15 amino acids. The DNA for the CDR3 is TGCGCCAGCAGCTGGACGGGGGGATCTGGAAACACCATATATTTT. Amino acids: CASSWTGGSGNTIYF.

V and J are TRBV27 and TRBJ2-7; 8 nucleotides line up with TRBD1. The CDR3 spans 15 residues. Germline V lookup: CDR1 MNHEY, CDR2 SMNVEV (reference sequence). Trimming cost V 3 bases and J 2 bases; bases outside gene matches: 6. The CDR3 protein is CASSFGQGATYEQYF. The DNA for the CDR3 is TGTGCCAGCAGTTTTGGGCAGGGGGCGACCTACGAGCAGTACTTC.

The V and J genes are TRBV5-5 and TRBJ2-7; 9 bases align to TRBD1. Germline V CDR1 and CDR2: SGHKS, YYEKEE (reference sequence). V dropped 4 bases and J dropped 1; count of bases not matched to a gene: 15. CDR3 length equals 18 residues. For the CDR3, the DNA is TGTGCCAGCAGCCCGGTTTTCCGGGACAGGGTAGCATCCTACGAGCAGTACTTC. This codes for CASSPVFRDRVASYEQYF.

This rearrangement joins TRBV7-8 to TRBJ2-1; TRBD2 matches at 16 bases. The ends lost 4 bases at V and 5 bases at J; junction bases unmatched: 8. The CDR3 runs to 18 residues. Germline CDR1 and CDR2: SGHVS and FQNEAQ. DNA of the CDR3: TGTGCCAGCAGCTCGAAACCGGGACTAGCGGGAGGGAACAATGAGCAGTTCTTC. Encoded protein: CASSSKPGLAGGNNEQFF. Together with reference TRBV7-8 and TRBJ2-1, the CDR3 gives the full variable domain: GAGVSQSPRYKVAKRGQDVALRCDPISGHVSLFWYQQALGQGPEFLTYFQNEAQLDKSGLPSDRFFAERPEGSVSTLKIQRTQQEDSAVYLCASSSKPGLAGGNNEQFFGPGTRLTVL.

The chain recombines TRBV30 with TRBJ1-6; 8 nucleotides match TRBD1. The CDR3 runs 18 residues. Germline CDR1 GTSNPN, CDR2 SVGIG (reference sequence). The junction had 23 bases not matched to a gene; V was cut back by 1 base and J by 15 bases. The CDR3 region is CAWSAYGTGQGRSRGLHF. The CDR3 nucleotides read TGTGCCTGGAGTGCCTACGGGACAGGACAGGGAAGGTCTCGGGGCCTCCACTTT.

The chain has TRBV9 and TRBJ2-3; 14 bases fit TRBD2. Germline V CDR1 and CDR2: SGDLS, YYNGEE. The CDR3 contains 17 residues. Trimming removed 3 bases from V and 0 bases from J; junction bases left unmatched: 3. This chain's CDR3 is CASSEGTSGGSTDTQYF. CDR3 sequence (DNA): TGTGCCAGCAGCGAAGGGACTAGCGGGGGTAGCACAGATACGCAGTATTTT.

The V call is TRBV6-6, the J call TRBJ1-1; D is possibly TRBD1 (5 bases). Germline lookup yields CDR1 MNHNY and CDR2 SVGAGI (reference sequence). V was trimmed by 2 bases and J by 3 bases, leaving 10 bases between them. This CDR3 spans 14 amino acids. In DNA, the CDR3 is TGTGCCAGCAGTTACATCGGGGGGGACACTGAAGCTTTCTTT. It encodes CASSYIGGDTEAFF.

V gene TRBV5-1 combines with J gene TRBJ1-5; D remains unclear. Deletions cut 0 bases from V and 4 bases from J, with 8 bases between. CDR3 length: 14 residues. CDR1 SGHRS and CDR2 YFSETQ come from the germline V gene. The DNA of the CDR3 is TGCGCCAGCAGCTTGGGAGGTTTAAATCAGCCCCAGCATTTT. The encoded protein is CASSLGGLNQPQHF.

This clone was detected a few times. This rearrangement joins TRBV5-6 to TRBJ2-1; D might be TRBD2 (6 bases). The CDR3 loop spans 11 amino acids. V was cut by 4 bases and J by 14 bases, with 13 bases left in between. CDR1 and CDR2 (germline): SGHDT, YYEEEE. CDR3 sequence (DNA): TGTGCCAGCAGCCGGGGGAGGATCGAGTTCTTC. Translation: CASSRGRIEFF.

The genes are TRBV11-1 and TRBJ2-5; TRBD2 aligns across 8 bases. The V and J ends lost 0 bases and 4 bases, in that order; junction bases with no gene match: 4. The CDR3 extends over 15 amino acids. CDR1 SGHAT and CDR2 FQDESV come from the germline V gene (reference sequence). The CDR3 nucleotides are TGTGCCAGCAGCTTAGCTAGCGGGAAGTCAGAGACCCAGTACTTC. It codes for CASSLASGKSETQYF.

This chain connects TRBV18 to TRBJ1-3, with TRBD1 identical over 8 bases. The CDR3 contains 16 residues. From germline, CDR1 is KGHSH and CDR2 LQKENI. V gave up 4 bases and J gave up 0 bases; unmatched junction bases: 5. CDR3: CASSRLTGDSGNTIYF. The DNA for the CDR3 is TGTGCCAGCTCACGACTGACAGGGGACTCTGGAAACACCATATATTTT.

This clone was detected a few times. The rearrangement joins TRBV19 to TRBJ1-2, with 8 nucleotides matching TRBD1. The CDR3 has 15 residues. Germline CDR1 is LNHDA and CDR2 is SQIVND (reference sequence). With 2 bases clipped from V and 5 bases from J, the junction kept 7 bases outside the gene matches. This CDR3 reads CASSIYGQGGYGYTF. The CDR3, as DNA: TGTGCCAGTAGTATATACGGACAGGGTGGGTATGGCTACACCTTC.

This chain's CDR3 is CASSEFSGRLFYEQYF. The CDR3 DNA is TGCGCCAGCAGTGAGTTTAGCGGGAGGCTATTCTACGAGCAGTACTTC. V usage is TRBV10-1 and J usage is TRBJ2-7, with 10 bases that match TRBD2. V dropped 1 base and J dropped 3; count of bases not matched to a gene: 6. CDR3 length: 16 amino acids. Per germline, CDR1 WNHNN and CDR2 SYGVQD (reference sequence).

V usage is TRBV5-4 and J usage is TRBJ1-5; D gene unclear. CDR1 is SGHNT and CDR2 is YYREEE in the germline V gene (reference sequence). V was pared by 0 bases and J by 7 bases, with 11 bases between. The CDR3 is made up of 14 amino acids. CDR3 bases: TGTGCCAGCAGCTTGGCCGAGGGAACGCAGCCCCAGCATTTT. This translates into CASSLAEGTQPQHF.

This rearrangement joins TRBV15 to TRBJ1-5, with 9 bases lining up with TRBD1. J lost 5 bases, V lost 6 bases, and 5 bases had no gene match. The CDR3 loop spans 14 amino acids. Germline CDR1 reads LNHNV; CDR2 reads YYDKDF (reference sequence). CDR3 region: CATSRDREYQPQHF. CDR3 coding DNA: TGTGCCACCAGTCGGGACAGGGAGTATCAGCCCCAGCATTTT.

The chain has TRBV2 and TRBJ1-1; D perhaps matches TRBD1 (5 bases). CDR3 size: 16 residues. V shed 0 bases and J shed 4 bases, with 15 bases lying between them. The germline V gene has CDR1 SNHLY and CDR2 FYNNEI. The CDR3 region has the DNA TGTGCCAGCAGTGAAGCGGGGTGGGGGGTAGGCACTGAAGCTTTCTTT. Translation gives CASSEAGWGVGTEAFF.

This clone was counted a single time. This chain connects TRBV10-3 to TRBJ1-1, with TRBD1 matching over 8 bases. Trimming cost V 10 bases and J 2 bases; bases outside gene matches: 6. The CDR3 contains 13 residues. CDR1 and CDR2 (germline): ENHRY, SYGVKD. The DNA for the CDR3 is TGTGCCACCAGACAGGGGTTCAACACTGAAGCTTTCTTT. Protein product: CATRQGFNTEAFF.

The V gene is TRBV19, the J gene TRBJ2-1; a weak D match, TRBD2 (5 bases). The V gene's germline CDR1 is LNHDA and CDR2 SQIVND (reference sequence). The CDR3 is made up of 14 amino acids. V was trimmed by 6 bases and J by 10 bases, leaving 19 bases between them. The CDR3: CASRGQRTLGEQFF. Written as DNA, the CDR3 is TGTGCCAGTAGGGGCCAGCGGACTCTAGGAGAGCAGTTCTTC.

This clone was seen more than once but under ten times. The chain links TRBV30 to TRBJ1-1; TRBD1 matches 11 bases. Germline-derived CDR1 and CDR2 are GTSNPN and SVGIG (reference sequence). The CDR3 covers 16 residues. V trimming: 7 bases; J trimming: 6 bases; junction bases outside the gene matches: 16. Written as DNA, the CDR3 is TGTGCCTCCAGCCCGGGACAGGGGGGATGGAGGCCTGAAGCTTTCTTT. Translated: CASSPGQGGWRPEAFF.

The chain has TRBV10-3 and TRBJ2-1; D possibly corresponds to TRBD1 (5 bases). Per the germline V gene, CDR1 is ENHRY and CDR2 is SYGVKD. V was pared by 6 bases and J by 12 bases, with 15 bases between. This CDR3 has 12 amino acids. Written as DNA, the CDR3 is TGTGCCATCAGGGAAAGACAGTCTGGGCAGTTCTTC. Protein sequence: CAIRERQSGQFF.

The V call is TRBV12-5, the J call TRBJ1-2; tentatively, D is TRBD1 (5 bases). The CDR3 contains 16 residues. The V end lost 5 bases, the J end lost 2 bases, and 18 bases lay between the germline ends. Germline assignment: CDR1 LGHNT and CDR2 FRNRAP. CDR3 loop: CASGPSQGAMNYGYTF. CDR3 nucleotide sequence: TGTGCTAGTGGTCCGAGTCAAGGGGCGATGAACTATGGCTACACCTTC.

The chain recombines TRBV6-5 with TRBJ2-7; 7 positions agree with TRBD1. Losses at the gene ends were 6 bases for V and 5 bases for J; bases not matched to a gene: 10. Looked up from germline, CDR1 is MNHEY and CDR2 is SVGAGI. This CDR3 contains 14 residues. CDR3 amino acids: CASRRPGQLNEQYF. In DNA form, the CDR3 reads TGTGCCAGCAGACGTCCGGGACAGCTAAACGAGCAGTACTTC.